Below, 25 T cell receptor beta chains from the same sample are listed, as sequenced in a study of beta chain features in type 1 diabetes. General study findings and limits: Moderately but significantly shorter TCRB CDR3s were found in Type 1 diabetes patients in all four CD4+ subsets.

Isolated RNA was reverse transcribed in full, so expressed TCRB transcripts were sequenced. The protocol was immunoSEQ multiplex PCR, while the TCRdb copy is restricted to in-frame clones and leaves out a portion. In the table there are 100,000 to 150,000 clones, approximately 10% of which are singletons. Their specific antigens are unknown. The sequenced material came from central memory CD4+ T cells from blood. These receptors all come from a man aged 25 to 45 with type 1 diabetes.

This clone appeared a few times. This chain joins TRBV5-4 and TRBJ2-3, with 10 nucleotides matching TRBD2. With 1 base clipped from V and 1 base from J, the junction kept 3 bases outside the gene matches. The CDR3 loop spans 16 amino acids. Looked up from germline, CDR1 is SGHNT and CDR2 is YYREEE (reference sequence). CDR3 sequence (DNA): TGTGCCAGCAGCTTGTGGCTAGCGGGGGGCACAGATACGCAGTATTTT. Protein sequence: CASSLWLAGGTDTQYF.

In this sample, this clone turned up a few times. Written as DNA, the CDR3 is TGTGCCAGCAGCCGTCCGCAAACTATGCGGTGGACAGATACGCAGTATTTT. This sequence encodes CASSRPQTMRWTDTQYF. The chain uses TRBV7-6 and TRBJ2-3; D is ambiguous. V gave up 5 bases and J gave up 3 bases, with 21 bases separating them. Germline V gene lookup returns CDR1 SGHVS and CDR2 FNYEAQ. The CDR3 is made up of 17 amino acids.

This clone was counted only a few times. The chain joins TRBV5-1 to TRBJ1-2; possibly TRBD1 for D (5 bases). Germline lookup yields CDR1 SGHRS and CDR2 YFSETQ. The CDR3 runs 15 residues. Trimming shortened V by 2 bases and J by 4 bases, and 15 bases separated the two germline ends. CDR3 in amino acids: CASSLGEDGSYGYTF. In DNA form, the CDR3 reads TGCGCCAGCAGCTTAGGGGAAGACGGATCCTATGGCTACACCTTC.

The chain combines TRBV4-3 with TRBJ1-5; no clear D gene. The CDR3 runs to 16 residues. Germline-derived CDR1 and CDR2 are LGHNA and YSLEER. Trimming left V 0 bases short and J 2 bases short, with 11 bases between. CDR3 protein: CASSQEIGRGNQPQHF. Written as DNA, the CDR3 is TGCGCCAGCAGCCAAGAGATAGGGCGGGGCAATCAGCCCCAGCATTTT.

The sample holds a few counts of this clone. The V and J genes are TRBV4-3 and TRBJ2-4; D perhaps matches TRBD1 (5 bases). CDR3 length: 16 amino acids. Trimming cost V 0 bases and J 4 bases, with 13 bases left between them. The germline V gene encodes CDR1 LGHNA and CDR2 YSLEER. The CDR3 protein is CASSQDLQGLKNIQYF. CDR3 nucleotide sequence: TGCGCCAGCAGCCAAGATCTCCAGGGATTAAAAAACATTCAGTACTTC.

This clone turned up a few times. V and J are TRBV5-4 and TRBJ2-5, with TRBD2 matching over 11 bases. This CDR3 spans 18 amino acids. V was pared by 4 bases and J by 5 bases, with 16 bases of the junction left unmatched. CDR1 and CDR2 (germline): SGHNT, YYREEE (reference sequence). The CDR3 region is CASSAPPLAGGRGETQYF. For the CDR3, the DNA is TGTGCCAGCAGCGCTCCCCCGCTAGCGGGGGGCAGGGGGGAGACCCAGTACTTC. Complete variable domain (other parts from reference TRBV5-4 and TRBJ2-5): ETGVTQSPTHLIKTRGQQVTLRCSSQSGHNTVSWYQQALGQGPQFIFQYYREEENGRGNFPPRFSGLQFPNYSSELNVNALELDDSALYLCASSAPPLAGGRGETQYFGPGTRLLVL.

This clone was seen a handful of times. J is TRBJ2-1 and V is TRBV5-1, with 13 bases lining up with TRBD2. The V and J ends lost 4 bases and 3 bases, in that order; junction bases with no gene match: 1. The CDR3 loop spans 15 amino acids. From germline, CDR1 is SGHRS and CDR2 YFSETQ. The CDR3 region is CASSTSGGDYNEQFF. In nucleotides, the CDR3 is TGCGCCAGCAGCACTAGCGGGGGGGACTACAATGAGCAGTTCTTC.

The CDR3 here is CASSPGQGATDTQYF. DNA of the CDR3: TGCGCCAGCAGCCCGGGACAGGGAGCTACAGATACGCAGTATTTT. V usage is TRBV5-1 and J usage is TRBJ2-3, with 9 positions matching TRBD1. Germline CDR1 and CDR2: SGHRS and YFSETQ. The CDR3 extends over 15 amino acids. J lost 3 bases, V lost 4 bases, and 6 bases had no gene match.

This clone occurred a few times. The chain is built from TRBV6-5 and TRBJ2-7, with D possibly being TRBD2 (6 bases). CDR3 length: 15 amino acids. The V end lost 6 bases, the J end lost 1 base, and 16 bases lay between the germline ends. In germline, CDR1 is MNHEY, CDR2 SVGAGI. The CDR3 bases are TGTGCCAGCAGCCACAGTAGGGACTCATCCTACGAGCAGTACTTC. Amino acids: CASSHSRDSSYEQYF.

This clone was found a few times. The chain recombines TRBV6-1 with TRBJ2-4, with D tentatively TRBD2 (5 bases). The CDR3 loop spans 15 amino acids. CDR1 and CDR2 from the germline V gene are MNHNS and SASEGT. With 3 bases removed from V and 1 base from J, the gap between germline ends came to 10 bases. CDR3 DNA sequence: TGTGCCAGCAGTGATCCCGGGAACGCCAAAAACATTCAGTACTTC. Residues: CASSDPGNAKNIQYF.

This sequence joins TRBV18 and TRBJ1-1, with 7 bases fitting TRBD1. CDR1 and CDR2 (germline): KGHSH, LQKENI. J lost 4 bases, V lost 2 bases, and 4 bases had no gene match. This CDR3 spans 14 amino acids. The CDR3 DNA is TGTGCCAGCTCACCAGGAAACAGGGGCACTGAAGCTTTCTTT. It is translated as CASSPGNRGTEAFF.

This clone has a handful of counts. V usage is TRBV11-2 and J usage is TRBJ2-1, with 9 nucleotides matching TRBD1. Germline V gene data show CDR1 as SGHAT and CDR2 as FQNNGV. Trimming removed 4 bases from V and 6 bases from J; junction bases left unmatched: 4. CDR3 length equals 14 residues. CDR3 nucleotides: TGTGCCAGCAGCTGGGGGACAGGGAGCAATGAGCAGTTCTTC. Translating it yields CASSWGTGSNEQFF.

This clone was detected a few times. The gene calls are TRBV7-3 and TRBJ2-5, with 10 bases fitting TRBD2. This CDR3 has 15 residues. The germline CDR1 and CDR2 sequences are SGHTA and FQGTGA. V shed 3 bases and J 5 bases; nucleotides not matched to a gene: 6. The DNA for the CDR3 is TGTGCCAGCAGCTTCAGCGGGGGGGCTGGTGAGACCCAGTACTTC. This codes for CASSFSGGAGETQYF.

The chain links TRBV25-1 to TRBJ1-2; 7 nucleotides match TRBD1. J was trimmed by 2 bases and V by 6 bases; bases with no gene match: 3. CDR3 length equals 13 residues. Germline V gene lookup returns CDR1 MGHDK and CDR2 SYGVNS. CDR3 loop: CASSEQGNYGYTF. DNA for the CDR3: TGTGCCAGCAGCGAACAGGGGAACTATGGCTACACCTTC.

The chain couples TRBV10-2 to TRBJ2-1, with 8 nucleotides matching TRBD2. This CDR3 is built from 16 residues. The V segment lost 0 bases and the J segment 2 bases; nucleotides outside the gene matches: 3. The germline CDR1 and CDR2 sequences are WSHSY and SAAADI. CDR3 sequence reads: CASSESRGGTYNEQFF. CDR3 sequence (DNA): TGCGCCAGCAGTGAGTCCCGGGGGGGGACCTACAATGAGCAGTTCTTC.

The CDR3 DNA reads TGTGCCAGCAGGAGACAGGGCGTCAAAAACATTCAGTACTTC. It encodes CASRRQGVKNIQYF. The V and J genes are TRBV2 and TRBJ2-4, with 7 bases aligning to TRBD1. The CDR3 has 14 residues. CDR1 SNHLY and CDR2 FYNNEI come from the germline V gene. Unmatched junction bases numbered 5, after V lost 6 bases and J lost 3 bases.

This clone was recorded a few times. The V and J genes are TRBV7-3 and TRBJ2-2; maybe TRBD1 (6 bases). CDR1 and CDR2 from the germline V gene are SGHTA and FQGTGA. V lost 5 bases and J 0 bases, leaving 10 bases between the germline ends. The CDR3 sequence is 15 residues long. For the CDR3, the DNA is TGTGCCAGCAGCCTACAGGGTCCGAACACCGGGGAGCTGTTTTTT. Protein sequence: CASSLQGPNTGELFF.

The rearrangement joins TRBV7-8 to TRBJ2-7; D possibly corresponds to TRBD1 (6 bases). The germline V and J ends were trimmed by 5 bases and 0 bases, with 17 bases remaining between them. Germline V lookup: CDR1 SGHVS, CDR2 FQNEAQ. CDR3 length: 16 residues. The DNA for the CDR3 is TGTGCCAGCAGCCCTCCTTCGGGCAGGGGCTCCTACGAGCAGTACTTC. This gives the protein CASSPPSGRGSYEQYF.

V is TRBV9 and J is TRBJ1-1, with TRBD1 matching 8 bases. The CDR3 is made up of 14 amino acids. V shed 4 bases, J shed 5 bases, and the junction held 7 bases outside the gene matches. Germline assignment: CDR1 SGDLS and CDR2 YYNGEE. CDR3 residues: CASSPTDRETEAFF. In nucleotides, the CDR3 is TGTGCCAGCAGCCCTACGGACAGGGAAACTGAAGCTTTCTTT.

This clone was counted between two and nine times. This CDR3 reads CASSPGQVGEKLFF. CDR3 bases: TGCGCCAGCAGCCCGGGACAAGTTGGGGAAAAACTGTTTTTT. This chain joins TRBV5-1 and TRBJ1-4, with TRBD1 as a possible D gene (6 bases). The V gene lost 4 bases and the J gene lost 8 bases, with 15 bases spanning the gap. This CDR3 spans 14 amino acids. Looked up from germline, CDR1 is SGHRS and CDR2 is YFSETQ.

Only a few counts were recorded for this clone. The rearrangement links TRBV18 to TRBJ2-7; a possible D gene is TRBD1 (5 bases). Germline loops: CDR1 KGHSH, CDR2 LQKENI. V was shortened by 5 bases and J by 2 bases, with 7 bases between the two germline ends. CDR3 length equals 12 residues. The CDR3 here is CASSTGPYEQYF. As DNA, the CDR3 is TGTGCCAGCTCAACAGGACCCTACGAGCAGTACTTC.

This sequence joins TRBV21-1 and TRBJ1-3. TRBV21-1 is deemed a pseudogene. CDR3 size: 16 residues. CDR3 loop: CASSTPGAPGGYTIYF. In nucleotides, the CDR3 is TGTGCCAGCAGCACCCCGGGAGCACCCGGAGGTTACACCATATATTTT.

J is TRBJ1-5 and V is TRBV5-6; D is uncertain. The V gene lost 1 base and the J gene lost 7 bases, with 18 bases spanning the gap. CDR1 and CDR2 (germline): SGHDT, YYEEEE. The CDR3 loop spans 16 amino acids. The CDR3 region is CASSLFSHRRGQPQHF. CDR3 nucleotides: TGTGCCAGCAGCTTGTTCTCGCACCGCCGCGGGCAGCCCCAGCATTTT.

This clone was detected only a few times. The rearrangement joins TRBV9 to TRBJ1-5; D is perhaps TRBD1 (5 bases). V shed 2 bases and J shed 4 bases, with 13 bases lying between them. This CDR3 is built from 15 residues. Germline V gene sequence: CDR1 SGDLS, CDR2 YYNGEE. CDR3 sequence: CASSVGQGTNQPQHF. The CDR3 nucleotides read TGTGCCAGCAGCGTGGGGCAGGGAACAAATCAGCCCCAGCATTTT.

This clone came up a few times. This chain links TRBV18 with TRBJ2-1; D remains ambiguous. CDR3 size: 13 residues. Per germline, CDR1 KGHSH and CDR2 LQKENI. Trimming shortened V by 2 bases and J by 5 bases, and 7 bases separated the two germline ends. CDR3: CASSPGSNNEQFF. The CDR3 coding sequence is TGTGCCAGCTCACCAGGTAGTAACAATGAGCAGTTCTTC.